These 31 T cell receptor beta chains originate from one sample sequenced in a study of CD8+CD57+ T cells in acquired aplastic anemia. Profiling of TCR beta VDJ combinations and CDR3 sequences used genomic DNA as template. Using its own MiXCR run on the reads, TCRdb lists one record per CDR3 protein. The sample has 150,000 or so distinct CDR3 sequences, less than 60% seen once; the top ten hold less than 3%. Only patients with CD8+CD57+ cell expansion on flow cytometry were chosen for sequencing. Sequences were obtained from sorted CD4+, CD8+, or CD8+CD57+ T cells (not recorded which) from PBMCs. The receptors here all came from a human donor with aplastic anemia.

This clonotype occurred a few times. V gene TRBV25-1 combines with J gene TRBJ1-4, with D possibly being TRBD1 (6 bases). The CDR3 is 14 residues long. Germline-derived CDR1 and CDR2 are MGHDK and SYGVNS. V gave up 3 bases and J gave up 5 bases, with 10 bases separating them. CDR3 bases: TGTGCCAGCAGTGACGGACAGCAAAATGAAAAACTGTTTTTT. Its translation is CASSDGQQNEKLFF.

This clonotype was detected a few times. One base away lies a much larger clone, so this may be a sequencing read error. The chain combines TRBV6-1 with TRBJ1-1; TRBD1 matches at 8 bases. The germline V gene has CDR1 MNHNS and CDR2 SASEGT. The CDR3 spans 13 residues. CDR3 sequence: CASSIDRGTEALF. CDR3 DNA: TGTGCCAGCAGCATTGACAGGGGCACTGAAGCTCTCTTT.

This clonotype was recorded a few times. This rearrangement joins TRBV7-3 to TRBJ1-1; 7 nucleotides align to TRBD1. The CDR3 consists of 14 residues. The V gene's germline CDR1 is SGHTA and CDR2 FQGTGA. The V segment lost 5 bases and the J segment 6 bases; nucleotides outside the gene matches: 9. The CDR3 is CASSRDRAFAEAFF. CDR3 nucleotides: TGTGCCAGCAGCCGAGACAGGGCGTTCGCTGAAGCTTTCTTT.

The chain is built from TRBV4-3 and TRBJ2-7; D remains ambiguous. Deletions cut 4 bases from V and 7 bases from J, with 14 bases between. The CDR3 loop spans 13 amino acids. CDR1 LGHNA and CDR2 YSLEER come from the germline V gene. CDR3 in DNA: TGCGCCAGCAGCCTCAACCTAAAGGAAGAGCAGTACTTC. This translates into CASSLNLKEEQYF.

This clonotype was counted a few times. This chain joins TRBV2 and TRBJ2-3, with 7 positions matching TRBD2. This CDR3 spans 15 amino acids. In germline, CDR1 is SNHLY, CDR2 FYNNEI. The trim removed 8 bases at V and 0 bases at J, leaving 8 bases unmatched. The CDR3 loop is CASLGDYQSTDTQYF. The CDR3 DNA sequence: TGTGCCAGCTTGGGGGACTACCAAAGCACAGATACGCAGTATTTT.

The chain is built from TRBV19 and TRBJ2-7; 7 bases fit TRBD2. In germline, CDR1 is LNHDA, CDR2 SQIVND (reference sequence). The CDR3 contains 13 residues. After removal of 5 bases from V and 5 bases from J, the junction contained 6 bases not matched to a gene. The CDR3 DNA sequence: TGTGCCAGTAGTGCGGCGGGAGTAGACGAGCAGTACTTC. It is translated as CASSAAGVDEQYF.

CDR3 residues: CASTPLMNTGELFF. The CDR3, as DNA: TGTGCCAGTACCCCCCTAATGAACACCGGGGAGCTGTTTTTT. The V and J genes are TRBV19 and TRBJ2-2, with D uncertain. From germline, CDR1 is LNHDA and CDR2 SQIVND (reference sequence). The CDR3 runs 14 residues. V dropped 7 bases and J dropped 1 base, with 10 bases sitting between them.

V and J are TRBV2 and TRBJ2-7, with TRBD2 matching over 9 bases. Losses at the gene ends were 0 bases for V and 0 bases for J; bases not matched to a gene: 6. Germline values: CDR1 SNHLY, CDR2 FYNNEI. This CDR3 region has 17 residues. Here the CDR3 DNA reads TGTGCCAGCAGTGAAGCTAGCGGGGGCCTCAGCTCCTACGAGCAGTACTTC. This translates into CASSEASGGLSSYEQYF.

The sample holds a few counts of this clonotype. The chain links TRBV6-1 to TRBJ2-3; D is undetermined. The CDR3 is 17 residues long. V was cut by 6 bases and J by 2 bases, with 21 bases left in between. CDR1 and CDR2 from the germline V gene are MNHNS and SASEGT. The CDR3 region is CASRNDPYRDPTDTQYF. In nucleotides, the CDR3 is TGTGCCAGCAGGAACGACCCATACCGAGACCCCACAGATACGCAGTATTTT.

About this clonotype: Being one base from a much bigger clone, this may be a read error. This chain links TRBV5-1 with TRBJ1-2; D is uncertain. V dropped 1 base and J dropped 5 bases, with 9 bases sitting between them. Germline V lookup: CDR1 SGHRS, CDR2 YFSETQ. This CDR3 is 13 amino acids long. The CDR3 sequence: CASSLSGRYGYTF. The CDR3, as DNA: TGCGCCAGCAGCTTGAGCGGGCGTTATGGCTACACCTTC.

Points on this clonotype: This is likely a read error, given that the CDR3 carries no conserved phenylalanine or tryptophan at its end. The DNA is left out, because the CDR3 cannot be placed on it with certainty; the CDR3 is given as TCRdb lists it. The chain has TRBV19 and TRBJ1-3; the table names TRBD1, a call not compared with the DNA. The CDR3 is 9 residues long, counting both termini. The V gene's germline CDR1 is LNHDA and CDR2 SQIVND (reference sequence). CDR3 loop: CASSIRVGA.

The chain links TRBV19 to TRBJ1-5, with 7 bases that match TRBD1. Germline V lookup: CDR1 LNHDA, CDR2 SQIVND (reference sequence). The CDR3 runs to 15 residues. Unmatched junction bases numbered 6, after V lost 6 bases and J lost 1 base. CDR3 protein: CASSSTGLSNQPQHF. The CDR3 bases are TGTGCCAGTAGCTCGACAGGGCTCAGCAATCAGCCCCAGCATTTT.

Remarks on this clonotype: The conserved closing phenylalanine or tryptophan is absent in this CDR3, likely reflecting a read error. The chain recombines TRBV11-3 with TRBJ2-5; 7 bases map to TRBD1. This CDR3 spans 14 amino acids. Germline V lookup: CDR1 SGHNT, CDR2 YENEEA. V lost 1 base to trimming and J lost 4 bases; unmatched junction nucleotides: 3. The CDR3 sequence is CASSLGQGRETQYS. The CDR3 DNA follows: TGTGCCAGCAGCTTAGGACAGGGTCGAGAGACCCAGTACTCC.

The chain carries TRBV10-2 and TRBJ2-1; 9 nucleotides line up with TRBD2. From germline, CDR1 is WSHSY and CDR2 SAAADI. J gave up 8 bases and V 8 bases, and 10 bases lay outside the gene matches. CDR3 size: 14 residues. The CDR3 spells CASLTSGFCHEQFF. The CDR3 DNA is TGCGCCAGCCTCACTAGCGGGTTTTGCCATGAGCAGTTCTTC.

This clonotype came up many times. The chain combines TRBV10-2 with TRBJ1-1; D unresolved. The V end was cut by 8 bases, the J end by 2 bases, with 15 bases between. The CDR3 totals 14 residues. The germline gives CDR1 WSHSY, CDR2 SAAADI. The CDR3 is CASCPTLANTEAFF. For the CDR3, the DNA is TGCGCCAGCTGCCCGACCCTTGCAAACACTGAAGCTTTCTTT.

The rearrangement joins TRBV25-1 to TRBJ2-7, with TRBD1 matching 10 bases. The CDR3 runs to 13 residues. V shed 7 bases and J 7 bases; nucleotides not matched to a gene: 7. Germline CDR1 reads MGHDK; CDR2 reads SYGVNS. The CDR3 reads CASTGTGAGEQYF. Here the CDR3 DNA reads TGTGCCAGCACCGGGACAGGGGCTGGAGAGCAGTACTTC.

This chain links TRBV10-2 with TRBJ2-5; 9 nucleotides align to TRBD2. V shed 3 bases, J shed 4 bases, and the junction held 12 bases outside the gene matches. CDR3 length: 17 residues. In germline, CDR1 is WSHSY, CDR2 SAAADI. In nucleotides, the CDR3 is TGCGCCAGCAGTGACAGGGCGGGAGGGCCTATCGGAGAGACCCAGTACTTC. Its translation is CASSDRAGGPIGETQYF.

This clonotype was seen ten or more times. The chain employs TRBV19 and TRBJ2-3, with TRBD2 matching over 10 bases. The length of the CDR3 is 15 residues. Germline V CDR1 and CDR2: LNHDA, SQIVND (reference sequence). CDR3 residues: CATREAGGRGDTQYF. For the CDR3, the DNA is TGTGCAACTAGGGAAGCGGGAGGGAGAGGAGATACGCAGTATTTT.

In its sample, this clonotype was seen many times. The chain couples TRBV5-1 to TRBJ2-1, with 12 bases fitting TRBD2. The germline V gene has CDR1 SGHRS and CDR2 YFSETQ. This CDR3 spans 16 amino acids. V lost 3 bases, J lost 7 bases, and 8 bases stayed unmatched. In DNA form, the CDR3 reads TGCGCCAGCAGCTCATCGACTAGCGGGAGAAGGAATGAGCAGTTCTTC. This codes for CASSSSTSGRRNEQFF.

The J gene is TRBJ2-7, the V gene TRBV20-1, with 8 bases that match TRBD2. In germline, CDR1 is DFQATT, CDR2 SNEGSKA (reference sequence). The CDR3 loop spans 13 amino acids. V was pared by 4 bases and J by 0 bases, with 2 bases of the junction left unmatched. The CDR3 DNA follows: TGCAGTGCTAAGCGGGAGAGCTCCTACGAGCAGTACTTC. Encoded protein: CSAKRESSYEQYF.

This clonotype appeared many times. The rearrangement links TRBV5-1 to TRBJ2-4; TRBD2 matches at 7 bases. The CDR3 consists of 16 residues. Germline CDR1 reads SGHRS; CDR2 reads YFSETQ. V lost 1 base, J lost 1 base, and 5 bases stayed unmatched. Written as DNA, the CDR3 is TGCGCCAGCAGCTTGTCTGCGGGAGCGGCCAAAAACATTCAGTACTTC. Protein sequence: CASSLSAGAAKNIQYF.

There are many counts of this clonotype. V is TRBV19 and J is TRBJ2-7; no definite D call. With 5 bases removed from V and 2 bases from J, the gap between germline ends came to 22 bases. This CDR3 has 17 residues. Germline CDR1 reads LNHDA; CDR2 reads SQIVND (reference sequence). The CDR3 loop reads CASSRPTTSGLPYEQYF. Here the CDR3 DNA reads TGTGCCAGTAGTCGTCCCACCACATCGGGTCTCCCCTACGAGCAGTACTTC.

The chain carries TRBV13 and TRBJ2-7, with D perhaps given as TRBD1 or TRBD2 (5 bases each). Germline V gives CDR1 PRHDT, CDR2 FYEKMQ (reference sequence). The length of the CDR3 is 11 residues. Trimming took 9 bases from V and 1 from J, leaving 7 bases between them. CDR3 bases: TGTGCCAGTGGGGGATCCTACGAGCAGTACTTC. Its translation is CASGGSYEQYF.

This chain joins TRBV9 and TRBJ1-6; D unresolved. Germline loops: CDR1 SGDLS, CDR2 YYNGEE. The CDR3 consists of 13 residues. The V and J ends lost 0 bases and 12 bases respectively, with 10 bases between them. CDR3 residues: CASSVEWKGPLHF. CDR3 nucleotides: TGTGCCAGCAGCGTAGAATGGAAGGGACCCCTCCACTTT.

V gene TRBV7-6 combines with J gene TRBJ2-1, with TRBD1 identical over 7 bases. V dropped 5 bases and J dropped 2; count of bases not matched to a gene: 12. This CDR3 comprises 17 residues. The germline CDR1 and CDR2 sequences are SGHVS and FNYEAQ. CDR3 region: CASSAHYGDRPYNEQFF. The CDR3 region has the DNA TGTGCCAGCAGCGCGCACTATGGGGACAGACCCTACAATGAGCAGTTCTTC.

This clonotype was seen at least ten times. The rearrangement links TRBV2 to TRBJ1-6, with 7 nucleotides matching TRBD1. Looked up from germline, CDR1 is SNHLY and CDR2 is FYNNEI. The CDR3 runs to 15 residues. V lost 6 bases to trimming and J lost 10 bases; unmatched junction nucleotides: 12. This CDR3 is CASSNDRVKGSPLHF. CDR3 nucleotides: TGTGCCAGCAGCAACGACAGGGTAAAAGGATCACCCCTCCACTTT.

V and J are TRBV5-6 and TRBJ2-4; TRBD2 might be the D (6 bases). The CDR3 extends over 14 amino acids. Germline V gene sequence: CDR1 SGHDT, CDR2 YYEEEE. V dropped 6 bases and J dropped 5 bases, with 15 bases sitting between them. The chain's CDR3 is CASNFWGGENIQYF. The DNA of the CDR3 is TGTGCCAGCAACTTTTGGGGAGGCGAAAACATTCAGTACTTC. Together with reference TRBV5-6 and TRBJ2-4, the CDR3 gives the full variable domain: DAGVTQSPTHLIKTRGQQVTLRCSPKSGHDTVSWYQQALGQGPQFIFQYYEEEERQRGNFPDRFSGHQFPNYSSELNVNALLLGDSALYLCASNFWGGENIQYFGAGTRLSVL.

This chain connects TRBV2 to TRBJ2-1, with D hard to call. Germline-derived CDR1 and CDR2 are SNHLY and FYNNEI. The CDR3 consists of 12 residues. Trimming shortened V by 6 bases and J by 8 bases, and 11 bases separated the two germline ends. CDR3 protein: CASSGSTHEQFF. The CDR3 DNA follows: TGTGCCAGCAGCGGCTCAACACATGAGCAGTTCTTC.

V gene TRBV14 combines with J gene TRBJ2-7; D gene unclear. Germline-derived CDR1 and CDR2 are SGHDN and FVKESK. The CDR3 is made up of 15 amino acids. V lost 0 bases, J lost 2 bases, and 11 bases lay in between. Written as DNA, the CDR3 is TGTGCCAGCAGCCAAGATCCGGAGTTGACCTACGAGCAGTACTTC. Protein: CASSQDPELTYEQYF.

This clonotype came up a few times. DNA of the CDR3: TGCAGCGTCGTCTTAGAGGGGATCGATGAGCAGTTCTTC. Translated: CSVVLEGIDEQFF. V gene TRBV29-1 combines with J gene TRBJ2-1; D may be TRBD1 or TRBD2 (5 bases each). The germline V gene has CDR1 SQVTM and CDR2 ANQGSEA. Trimming removed 6 bases at V and 8 bases at J, with 17 bases between. This CDR3 spans 13 amino acids.

This chain uses TRBV2 with TRBJ1-2; D gene unclear. The V gene's germline CDR1 is SNHLY and CDR2 FYNNEI. V lost 2 bases, J lost 6 bases, and 13 bases lay in between. This CDR3 comprises 14 residues. CDR3 protein: CASSESVTSNGYTF. As DNA, the CDR3 is TGTGCCAGCAGTGAATCTGTGACATCCAATGGCTACACCTTC.